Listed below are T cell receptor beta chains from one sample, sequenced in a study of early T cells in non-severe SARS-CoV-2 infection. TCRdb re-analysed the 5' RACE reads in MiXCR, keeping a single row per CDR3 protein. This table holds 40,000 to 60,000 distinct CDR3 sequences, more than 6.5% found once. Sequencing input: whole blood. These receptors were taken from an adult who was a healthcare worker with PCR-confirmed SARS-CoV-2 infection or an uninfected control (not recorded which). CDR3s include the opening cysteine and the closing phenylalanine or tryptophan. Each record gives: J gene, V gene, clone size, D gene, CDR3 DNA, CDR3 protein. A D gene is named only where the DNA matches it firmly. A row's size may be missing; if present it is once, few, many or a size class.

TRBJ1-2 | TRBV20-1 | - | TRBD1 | TGCAGTGCTCCGCGCGAGGGGGCGGACTATGGCTACACCTTC | CSAPREGADYGYTF
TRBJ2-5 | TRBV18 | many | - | TGTGCCAGCTCACCAGGGATCGGGGAGACCCAGTACTTC | CASSPGIGETQYF
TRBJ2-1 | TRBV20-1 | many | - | TGCAGTGCGGGAATCGGGACGGCGAATAGGGGGTTCTTC | CSAGIGTANRGFF
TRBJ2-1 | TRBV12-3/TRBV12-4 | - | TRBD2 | TGTGCCAGCACCGAAGCGGGGGGGCATATCGATGAGCAGTTCTTC | CASTEAGGHIDEQFF
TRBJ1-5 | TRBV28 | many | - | TGTGCCATCAGACGGGGAGGCAAGCCCCAGCATTTT | CAIRRGGKPQHF
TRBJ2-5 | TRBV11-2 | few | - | TGTGCCAGCAGCTTAGCCAGGACCAAAGAGACCCAGTACTTC | CASSLARTKETQYF
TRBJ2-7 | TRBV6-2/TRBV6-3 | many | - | TGTGCCAGCAGTTACTCGAACTATTACGAGCAGTACTTC | CASSYSNYYEQYF
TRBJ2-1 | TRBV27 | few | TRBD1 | TGTGCCAGCAGTTTGGGCCCCGGGACAGGGTATGAGCAGTTCTTC | CASSLGPGTGYEQFF
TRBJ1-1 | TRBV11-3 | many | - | TGTGCCAGCAGCTTATCCAGATTTGCCACTGAAGCTTTCTTT | CASSLSRFATEAFF
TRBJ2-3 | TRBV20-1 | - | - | TGCAGTGCTAGAGAAATGCGGGATACGCAGTATTTT | CSAREMRDTQYF
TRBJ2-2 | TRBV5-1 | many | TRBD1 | TGCGCCAGCACCACCGGGACAGGGGTTTTTCCGAACACCGGGGAGCTGTTTTTT | CASTTGTGVFPNTGELFF
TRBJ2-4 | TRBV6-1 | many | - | TGTGCCAGCAGTGAAGGGACAGCCGTGGGAGCCAAAAACATTCAGTACTTC | CASSEGTAVGAKNIQYF
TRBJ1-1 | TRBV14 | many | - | TGTGCCAGCAGCCAAAAGGGCGGTAACACTGAAGCTTTCTTT | CASSQKGGNTEAFF